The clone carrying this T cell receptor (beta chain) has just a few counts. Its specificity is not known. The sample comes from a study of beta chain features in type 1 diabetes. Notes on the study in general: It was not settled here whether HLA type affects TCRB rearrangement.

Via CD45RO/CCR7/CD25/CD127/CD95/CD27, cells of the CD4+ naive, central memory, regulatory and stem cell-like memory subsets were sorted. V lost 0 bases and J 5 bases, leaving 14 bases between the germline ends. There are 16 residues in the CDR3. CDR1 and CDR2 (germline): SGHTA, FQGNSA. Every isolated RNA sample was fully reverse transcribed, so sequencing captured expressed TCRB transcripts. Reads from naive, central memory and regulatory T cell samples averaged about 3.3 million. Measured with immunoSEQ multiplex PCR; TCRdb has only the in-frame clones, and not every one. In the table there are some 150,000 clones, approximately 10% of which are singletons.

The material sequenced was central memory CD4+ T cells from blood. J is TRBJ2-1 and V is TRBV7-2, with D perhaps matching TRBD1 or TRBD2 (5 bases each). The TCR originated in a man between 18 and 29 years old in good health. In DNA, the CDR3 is TGTGCCAGCAGCTTAGCATTCGGGACGACGAACAATGAGCAGTTCTTC. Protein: CASSLAFGTTNNEQFF.